This TCR beta chain emerged from a study of immunodeficiency (dated by TCRdb to the late 2010s). As for the study more broadly: To search for oligoclonality and VDJ recombination defects, the researchers carried out a repertoire analysis. Summary of the overall study and its limitations: CD4+ T cell V-J pairing and productive entropy appeared similar between patients and controls. Severe oligoclonality, as judged by top-100 and total clonotype frequencies, was observed in patient CD8+ T cells but not in patient CD4+ T cells. In entropy comparisons, n=3 (open circles) was shown for patients versus healthy controls, and a thymic development effect was only suggested as possible.

To note about this clone: Its antigen specificity is not known. No much larger clone is present one base from it, and per-base qualities are unavailable.

From the cysteine up to the phenylalanine, the CDR3 has a length of 14 residues. This entry keeps only the CDR3 DNA: 42 bases, framed from base 1. CDR1 and CDR2, looked up from the germline V gene, are SGHRS and YFSETQ. Germline trimming amounts to 2 bases on V and 6 bases on J, with 3 as the count of junction bases outside the gene matches. Naive CD4 T cells, and even more so naive CD8 T cells, were reduced in the patients, while effector memory subpopulations were expanded. Before TCR sequencing, CD3+CD4+ T cells were sorted from fresh PBMCs. After extraction using the QIAamp DNA Blood Mini Kit, genomic DNA was sent off for immunoSEQ repertoire analysis. Multiplex PCR was used to amplify CDR3 regions from a standard amount of genomic DNA template. The PCR products underwent sequencing on an Illumina platform. For the original study's pipeline: Sequences were mapped to a reference, using V, D and J gene definitions from IMGT. To eliminate PCR and sequencing errors, a nearest-neighbor clustering algorithm combined closely related sequences. V, D and J usage was analyzed in productive unique and total sequences using ImmunoSEQ Analyzer tools and R version 3.6.1. TCRdb retrieved this table from immuneACCESS and kept in-frame rearrangements only. Not all clones are present; in checked studies, unresolved V genes account for under half, and no reason is known for the remainder. V and J calls and clone size follow that table, whereas D and trimming were derived from the DNA. Present in this sample are 2,000 to 2,500 clones, around nine tenths of which were seen just once. The top ten clones comprise 19% of the sample.

The V gene is TRBV5-1 and the J gene is TRBJ2-7; a stretch of 12 junction bases matches TRBD2. The receptor comes from a young woman with POLD1 deficiency. The source material was CD4+ T cells from blood. The DNA sequence is TGCGCCAGCAGCTTACTAGCGGGAGGTAGCGAGCAGTACTTC. Its coded protein is CASSLLAGGSEQYF.